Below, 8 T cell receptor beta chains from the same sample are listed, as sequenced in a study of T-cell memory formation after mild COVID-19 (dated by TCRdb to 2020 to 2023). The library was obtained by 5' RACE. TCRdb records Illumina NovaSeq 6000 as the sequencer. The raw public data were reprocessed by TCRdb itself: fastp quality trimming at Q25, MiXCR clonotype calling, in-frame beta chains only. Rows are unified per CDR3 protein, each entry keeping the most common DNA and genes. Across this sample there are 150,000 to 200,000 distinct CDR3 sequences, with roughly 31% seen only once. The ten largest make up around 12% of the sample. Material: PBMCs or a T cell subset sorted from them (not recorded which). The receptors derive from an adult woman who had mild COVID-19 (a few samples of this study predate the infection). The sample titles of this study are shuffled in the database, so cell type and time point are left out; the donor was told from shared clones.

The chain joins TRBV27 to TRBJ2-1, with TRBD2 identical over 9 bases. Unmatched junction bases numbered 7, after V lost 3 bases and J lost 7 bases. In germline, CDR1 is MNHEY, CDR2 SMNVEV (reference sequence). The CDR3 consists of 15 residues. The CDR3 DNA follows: TGTGCCAGCAGTTTTCGTGGCGGGAGGGGAAATGAGCAGTTCTTC. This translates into CASSFRGGRGNEQFF.

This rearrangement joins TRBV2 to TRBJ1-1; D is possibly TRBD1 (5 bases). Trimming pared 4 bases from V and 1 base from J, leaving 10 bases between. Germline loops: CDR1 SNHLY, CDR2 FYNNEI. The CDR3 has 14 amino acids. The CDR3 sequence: CASSGQPPNTEAFF. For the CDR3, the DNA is TGTGCCAGCAGTGGACAGCCACCGAACACTGAAGCTTTCTTT.

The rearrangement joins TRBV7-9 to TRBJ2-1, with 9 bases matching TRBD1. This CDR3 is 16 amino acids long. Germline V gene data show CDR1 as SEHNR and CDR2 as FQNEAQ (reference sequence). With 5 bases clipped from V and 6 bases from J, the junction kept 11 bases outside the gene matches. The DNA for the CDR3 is TGTGCCAGCAGCGCCTCGGACAGGGGTTATTTCAATGAGCAGTTCTTC. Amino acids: CASSASDRGYFNEQFF.

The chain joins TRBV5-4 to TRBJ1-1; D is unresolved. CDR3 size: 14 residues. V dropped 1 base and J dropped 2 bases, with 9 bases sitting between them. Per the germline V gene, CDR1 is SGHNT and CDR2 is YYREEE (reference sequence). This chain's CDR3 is CASSLRGYNTEAFF. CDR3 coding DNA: TGTGCCAGCAGCTTGCGAGGGTATAACACTGAAGCTTTCTTT.

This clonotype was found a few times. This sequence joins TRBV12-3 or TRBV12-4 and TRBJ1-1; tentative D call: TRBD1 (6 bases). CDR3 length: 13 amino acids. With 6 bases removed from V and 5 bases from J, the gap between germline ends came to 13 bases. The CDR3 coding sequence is TGTGCCAGCAGACCCACCCAGGGGACTGAAGCTTTCTTT. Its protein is CASRPTQGTEAFF.

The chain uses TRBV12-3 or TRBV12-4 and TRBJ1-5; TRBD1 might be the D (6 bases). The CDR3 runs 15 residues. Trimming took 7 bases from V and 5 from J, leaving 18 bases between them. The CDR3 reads CASTRGAGADQPQHF. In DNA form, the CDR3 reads TGTGCCAGCACTCGGGGGGCAGGGGCAGATCAGCCCCAGCATTTT.

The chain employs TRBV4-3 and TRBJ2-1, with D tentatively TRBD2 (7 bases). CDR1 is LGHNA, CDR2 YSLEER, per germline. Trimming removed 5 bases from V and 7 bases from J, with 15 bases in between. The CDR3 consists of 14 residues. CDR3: CASSSTGGGNEQFF. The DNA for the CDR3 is TGCGCCAGCAGCTCCACGGGGGGCGGGAATGAGCAGTTCTTC.

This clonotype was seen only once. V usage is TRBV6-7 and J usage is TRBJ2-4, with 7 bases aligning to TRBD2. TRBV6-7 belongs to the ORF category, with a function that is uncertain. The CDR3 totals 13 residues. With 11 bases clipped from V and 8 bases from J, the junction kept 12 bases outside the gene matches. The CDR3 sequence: CARSSEGGDIQYF. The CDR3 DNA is TGTGCCCGGTCCTCGGAGGGAGGGGACATTCAGTACTTC.